The T cell receptor (beta chain) under discussion was sequenced for a study of vaccination and CD4 T cells after COVID-19 (dated by TCRdb to between 2021 and 2022). Regarding the complete study: Six males and four females were included in the convalescent cohort, with two Hispanic individuals, seven Caucasians, two Asians and one multiracial person represented. Post-COVID blood samples were collected from convalescent patients a median of around 100 days after diagnosis, with a range of about 30 to 161 days. The spike-specific CD4+ TCR repertoire was compared before and after mRNA vaccination in approximately ten COVID-19 convalescent patients and a handful of infection-naive healthy vaccine recipients. Participants got two doses of the Pfizer-BioNTech BNT162b2 vaccine (n=8) or two doses of the Moderna mRNA-1273 vaccine (n=2). At the TCR clonotype level, an earlier paper using these donors assessed memory CD4+ T cell crossreactivity between SARS-CoV-2 and common cold coronavirus spike proteins. For stimulating the cultures, overlapping spike peptide pools were used, derived from SARS-CoV-2 as well as from the common cold coronaviruses HCoV-NL63, HCoV-OC43 and HCoV-229E. As controls, cultures received a CEFX viral epitope pool (the positive control), an HIV-1 Nef peptide pool (the negative control), or no peptide at all. Post-vaccine blood samples were obtained a median of roughly 75 days after the second vaccine dose, with a range of roughly 13 to 250 days. Points the paper makes about the study in general: The study included relatively few convalescent patients and did not analyze early timepoints after natural infection. Nearly all vaccine-specific clones in convalescent patients (304 of 307) were mono-reactive for SARS-CoV-2 spike rather than cross-reactive with common cold coronaviruses. Among the post-vaccine SARS-CoV-2-reactive clones in convalescent patients, a median around 85% showed up only after vaccination, which suggests vaccine-specific priming. The median count of SARS-CoV-2-reactive clonotypes went up from around 21 after infection to about 41 after vaccination, although the change was not significant.

CDR1 LNHNV and CDR2 YYDKDF are derived from the germline V gene (reference sequence). The junction carries 3 bases between V and J, which are trimmed by 6 bases and 0 bases respectively. The CDR3 holds 13 amino acids from the cysteine to the phenylalanine. Left in the record is the CDR3 DNA by itself, 39 bases read in frame from the first base. This specimen's treatment or condition label, per the study, means: approximately nine-day PBMC culture with coronavirus spike peptide pools or control peptides (ViraFEST assay). CD4+ T cells from unexposed donors were collected before the COVID-19 pandemic (2011-2018). To expand antigen-specific T cells with peptide pools and then pick out the expanded clonotypes through TCR sequencing, the study relied on the ViraFEST assay. About 1.8 million PBMCs per well were cultured in IMDM with 5% human AB serum and 8.5 to 10 IU/ml IL-2, plus 10 ug/ml peptide pools. Half of the culture medium was replaced with fresh IL-2-containing medium on days 3 and 7. Once the cells had been in culture for around ten days, the EasySep CD4+ T cell isolation kit was used to isolate CD4+ T cells by negative selection. As cell numbers permitted, CD4+ T cells from unexposed donors were tested for reactivity to SARS-CoV-2 S and N and to four common cold coronavirus spike pools. Ficoll-Paque Plus gradient centrifugation was used to isolate PBMCs from whole blood, and the isolated PBMCs were then either used fresh or cryopreserved at -140C. Each culture condition was generally run in triplicate wells. Leukapheresis product for the unexposed donors was purchased commercially.

This clonotype has only a few counts. No antigen is known for it. No much larger clone exists at a distance of one base, and base qualities are not known. Library preparation employed PCR. DNA from cultured CD4+ T cells underwent TCR sequencing with the Oncomine TCR Beta short-read assay at the Johns Hopkins FTIC core. The QIAamp micro DNA kit was used to extract genomic DNA from the cultured CD4+ T cells. Oncomine TCR Beta libraries made from cultured CD4+ T cells were pooled using unique dual indexes and sequenced on an Illumina iSeq 100. As for the authors' bioinformatics: Non-productive sequences were filtered out, and CDR3s that did not start with C, did not end with F or W, or were shorter than 7 amino acids were discarded. The MANAFEST web application identified antigen-specific clonotypes by comparing peptide-stimulated wells against reference wells and other culture wells. To be called positive, a clone needed an FDR below 0.05, an odds ratio above 5, and a productive frequency above 0.1% in at least two of three replicate wells. A clonotype counted as cross-reactive if it showed significant expansion both in the SARS-CoV-2 spike wells and in at least one common cold coronavirus spike condition. Similarity between CDR3 sequences was evaluated in R version 3.6.1 using Levenshtein distances (stringdist) and unrooted phylogenetic trees (ape). The public reads were run again by TCRdb, first through fastp at Q25 and then through MiXCR, and only productive beta chains were kept. Identical CDR3 proteins give one entry, which carries the most common genes and DNA. TCRdb, rather than the study authors, made the V and J calls. The sample table shows 5,000 to 7,500 distinct CDR3 sequences, and 40% to 50% are seen once. 35% to 45% of the sample is taken by the ten largest.

Sequenced input: CD4+ T cells from blood, cultured in vitro. Here the chain combines TRBV15 and TRBJ2-6; confidence is insufficient to name the D gene. The receptor was derived from a human donor in good health. The DNA is as follows: TGTGCCACCAGGAACTCTGGGGCCAACGTCCTGACTTTC. Its protein is CATRNSGANVLTF.